Each of the 29 T cell receptor beta chains below was sequenced from the same sample in a study of T cells in Graves' hyperthyroidism and ophthalmopathy. RNA transcripts gave rise to amplified TCR beta CDR3 regions. TCR CDR3 regions were first amplified by RT-PCR with HTBI primers. TCRdb passed the multiplex PCR reads through MiXCR, listing each CDR3 protein once. The sample has hundreds of thousands of distinct CDR3 sequences, roughly 15% seen once. The sample consisted of blood. Receptors were obtained from a man aged 18 to 30 with Graves' ophthalmopathy.

Remarks on this clonotype: Just one base apart from a much larger clone, this may be a read error. The CDR3 region has the DNA TGTGCCAGCAGTGGGGGCGGATCCTACGGGCAGTACTTC. Protein: CASSGGGSYGQYF. This chain connects TRBV2 to TRBJ2-7; D might be TRBD1 (5 bases). CDR3 length: 13 residues. The germline V gene has CDR1 SNHLY and CDR2 FYNNEI. The full variable domain, completed using reference TRBV2 and TRBJ2-7, is EPEVTQTPSHQVTQMGQEVILRCVPISNHLYFYWYRQILGQKVEFLVSFYNNEISEKSEIFDDQFSVERPDGSNFTLKIRSTKLEDSAMYFCASSGGGSYGQYFGPGTRLTVT.

Ten or more counts support this clonotype. V and J are TRBV11-2 and TRBJ2-4, with 8 bases aligning to TRBD2. Per germline, CDR1 SGHAT and CDR2 FQNNGV. CDR3 length equals 14 residues. J lost 5 bases, V lost 3 bases, and 3 bases had no gene match. The chain's CDR3 is CASSFGAGENIQYF. CDR3 bases: TGTGCCAGCAGCTTTGGAGCGGGGGAAAACATTCAGTACTTC.

This clonotype was counted only a few times. The chain combines TRBV27 with TRBJ2-6, with D tentatively TRBD1 (5 bases). This CDR3 is 17 amino acids long. The V end was cut by 2 bases, the J end by 2 bases, with 13 bases between. Germline V gene lookup returns CDR1 MNHEY and CDR2 SMNVEV (reference sequence). The chain's CDR3 is CASSLPFIRAGANVLTF. DNA for the CDR3: TGTGCCAGCAGTTTACCCTTTATCAGGGCTGGGGCCAACGTCCTGACTTTC. The entire variable domain, with the rest obtained from reference TRBV27 and TRBJ2-6, is as follows: EAQVTQNPRYLITVTGKKLTVTCSQNMNHEYMSWYRQDPGLGLRQIYYSMNVEVTDKGDVPEGYKVSRKEKRNFPLILESPSPNQTSLYFCASSLPFIRAGANVLTFGAGSRLTVL.

This clonotype has ten or more counts. Written as DNA, the CDR3 is TGTGCCACCAGTGAAGTATCCGGGACTAGCGTAAGCTCCTACAATGAGCAGTTCTTC. Amino acids: CATSEVSGTSVSSYNEQFF. V and J are TRBV24-1 and TRBJ2-1, with 10 bases fitting TRBD2. Trimming at V came to 4 bases and at J to 0 bases, leaving 11 bases not matched to a gene. Germline CDR1 and CDR2: KGHDR and SFDVKD. CDR3 size: 19 residues.

The rearrangement joins TRBV5-1 to TRBJ2-7, with D unclear. Germline assignment: CDR1 SGHRS and CDR2 YFSETQ. V was cut by 0 bases and J by 5 bases, with 9 bases left in between. The CDR3 totals 13 residues. CDR3 in amino acids: CASSLAYGDEQYF. The CDR3 region has the DNA TGCGCCAGCAGCTTGGCATACGGAGACGAGCAGTACTTC.

This clonotype was seen at least ten times. The chain joins TRBV6-5 to TRBJ2-5; TRBD2 aligns across 9 bases. The CDR3 loop spans 15 amino acids. Germline CDR1 and CDR2: MNHEY and SVGAGI. J gave up 4 bases and V 2 bases, and 5 bases lay outside the gene matches. CDR3 in amino acids: CASSYGRGGRETQYF. CDR3 coding DNA: TGTGCCAGCAGTTACGGGCGGGGGGGCCGAGAGACCCAGTACTTC.

This clonotype was picked up many times. The J gene is TRBJ2-7, the V gene TRBV7-9, with 10 positions matching TRBD2. The CDR3 totals 17 residues. J lost 0 bases, V lost 4 bases, and 9 bases had no gene match. Germline CDR1 and CDR2: SEHNR and FQNEAQ (reference sequence). The CDR3 DNA follows: TGTGCCAGCAGCTCCAGGTACGCTAGCGGGAGCTCCTACGAGCAGTACTTC. Translated, it gives CASSSRYASGSSYEQYF.

In this sample, this clonotype turned up many times. The chain combines TRBV3-1 with TRBJ2-5; unclear D gene. The CDR3 consists of 15 residues. V was pared by 1 base and J by 2 bases, with 11 bases between. The germline CDR1 and CDR2 sequences are LGHDT and YNNKEL (reference sequence). CDR3 protein: CASSQVGEGQETQYF. Here the CDR3 DNA reads TGTGCCAGCAGCCAAGTCGGTGAAGGGCAAGAGACCCAGTACTTC.

In this sample, this clonotype turned up many times. The chain joins TRBV7-2 to TRBJ2-5; 9 positions agree with TRBD1. The trim removed 6 bases at V and 4 bases at J, leaving 3 bases unmatched. This CDR3 contains 13 residues. Germline V lookup: CDR1 SGHTA, CDR2 FQGNSA. CDR3 bases: TGTGCCAGCAGACACAGGGGGCGAGAGACCCAGTACTTC. The encoded protein is CASRHRGRETQYF.

This clonotype has at least ten counts. V usage is TRBV10-2 and J usage is TRBJ2-7, with D possibly being TRBD2 (5 bases). V shed 3 bases and J shed 1 base, with 10 bases lying between them. Germline CDR1 is WSHSY and CDR2 is SAAADI. This CDR3 contains 14 residues. The CDR3 coding sequence is TGCGCCAGCAGTGACCCGGGAATATCCTACGAGCAGTACTTC. Residues: CASSDPGISYEQYF.

This clonotype has a count of ten or more. The V call is TRBV6-1, the J call TRBJ2-1; 8 nucleotides align to TRBD2. The CDR3 has 14 amino acids. V lost 6 bases, J lost 6 bases, and 7 bases stayed unmatched. Germline loops: CDR1 MNHNS, CDR2 SASEGT. CDR3 amino acids: CASSPREGLNEQFF. The CDR3 DNA reads TGTGCCAGCAGCCCCCGGGAGGGGCTCAATGAGCAGTTCTTC.

Points on this clonotype: At one boundary the junction diverges from the germline segment, which might be a read error. J is TRBJ2-5 and V is TRBV11-2, with D possibly TRBD1 on 6 matching bases. Germline lookup yields CDR1 SGHAT and CDR2 FQNNGV. This CDR3 comprises 14 residues. CDR3 in DNA: TGCGCCAGCAGCCCTCCATGGACAGACAGAACCCAGTACTTC. Protein: CASSPPWTDRTQYF.

This clonotype came up many times. V and J are TRBV7-8 and TRBJ2-7; D could derive from TRBD1 or TRBD2 (5 bases each). V lost 8 bases and J 4 bases, leaving 18 bases between the germline ends. Germline V gene lookup returns CDR1 SGHVS and CDR2 FQNEAQ. The CDR3 has 14 amino acids. The chain's CDR3 is CASALPGAIYEQYF. Written as DNA, the CDR3 is TGTGCCAGCGCGTTACCCGGGGCGATTTACGAGCAGTACTTC.

This clonotype was counted many times. The rearrangement uses TRBV3-1 and TRBJ2-1; D is unclear. Trimming cost V 5 bases and J 8 bases, with 7 bases left between them. The CDR3 is 11 amino acids. Germline loops: CDR1 LGHDT, CDR2 YNNKEL (reference sequence). As DNA, the CDR3 is TGTGCCAGCAGCAAGGGATATGAGCAGTTCTTC. It codes for CASSKGYEQFF.

This clonotype was counted many times. The chain links TRBV4-1 to TRBJ2-1, with D tentatively TRBD2 (5 bases). The CDR3 totals 13 residues. V dropped 1 base and J dropped 4 bases, with 5 bases sitting between them. CDR1 is MGHRA, CDR2 YSYEKL, per germline. The CDR3, as DNA: TGCGCCAGCAGCCAAGCGGGATACAATGAGCAGTTCTTC. Protein: CASSQAGYNEQFF.

This clonotype was recorded at least ten times. The rearrangement uses TRBV6-5 and TRBJ2-4; D is possibly TRBD1 or TRBD2 (5 bases each). V was cut by 2 bases and J by 0 bases, with 11 bases left in between. The CDR3 runs to 16 residues. Germline V CDR1 and CDR2: MNHEY, SVGAGI. The CDR3 protein is CASSYMGTGAKNIQYF. DNA for the CDR3: TGTGCCAGCAGTTACATGGGGACGGGAGCCAAAAACATTCAGTACTTC.

This clonotype was observed many times. The chain links TRBV27 to TRBJ2-7; 9 bases map to TRBD2. The CDR3 runs 16 residues. Germline V CDR1 and CDR2: MNHEY, SMNVEV (reference sequence). After removal of 1 base from V and 2 bases from J, the junction contained 6 bases not matched to a gene. In nucleotides, the CDR3 is TGTGCCAGCAGTTTATATTCTAGCGGGATCCCCTACGAGCAGTACTTC. It specifies CASSLYSSGIPYEQYF.

As to this clonotype: At one end, the junction sequence differs from germline, possibly due to a read error. This chain links TRBV7-9 with TRBJ1-5; D gene uncertain. Germline CDR1 and CDR2: SEHNR and FQNEAQ (reference sequence). The CDR3 is 12 amino acids. In DNA form, the CDR3 reads TGTGCCAGCAGCTTAGATCGGCAGCCCCAGCGTTTT. Its translation is CASSLDRQPQRF.

V is TRBV5-1 and J is TRBJ2-7; D is undetermined. The V end was cut by 0 bases, the J end by 3 bases, with 16 bases between. The germline V gene encodes CDR1 SGHRS and CDR2 YFSETQ. The CDR3 totals 16 residues. The CDR3, as DNA: TGCGCCAGCAGCTTGGCCTCCGGGTCCTACCTCTACGAGCAGTACTTC. The encoded protein is CASSLASGSYLYEQYF.

This clonotype was seen repeatedly, ten times or more. V usage is TRBV12-3 or TRBV12-4 and J usage is TRBJ2-5; the match to TRBD1 covers 9 bases. The CDR3 runs to 15 residues. The junction had 8 bases not matched to a gene; V was cut back by 4 bases and J by 5 bases. For the CDR3, the DNA is TGTGCCAGCAGTTCTCCGGGACAGGGCCTGGAGACCCAGTACTTC. This sequence encodes CASSSPGQGLETQYF.

This clonotype was counted many times. The chain uses TRBV2 and TRBJ2-7, with TRBD2 matching 11 bases. V shed 6 bases, J shed 4 bases, and the junction held 8 bases outside the gene matches. The germline V gene has CDR1 SNHLY and CDR2 FYNNEI. The CDR3 is 15 residues long. As DNA, the CDR3 is TGTGCCAGCAGCGGGAGTAGCGGGGGGGCGTACGAGCAGTACTTC. Protein sequence: CASSGSSGGAYEQYF.

At least ten counts were recorded for this clonotype. The chain uses TRBV30 and TRBJ2-5; no firm D call. V was pared by 4 bases and J by 4 bases, with 13 bases between. This CDR3 spans 13 amino acids. Germline lookup yields CDR1 GTSNPN and CDR2 SVGIG (reference sequence). The CDR3 region is CAWTMSGPETQYF. For the CDR3, the DNA is TGTGCCTGGACCATGTCGGGTCCAGAGACCCAGTACTTC.

In its sample, this clonotype was seen many times. This chain connects TRBV6-2 or TRBV6-3 to TRBJ1-2, with D perhaps matching TRBD1 (6 bases). Germline CDR1 reads MNHEY; CDR2 reads SVGEGT. The V and J ends lost 5 bases and 4 bases respectively, with 11 bases between them. CDR3 length equals 13 residues. The CDR3 loop reads CASSNTGIYGYTF. Here the CDR3 DNA reads TGTGCCAGCAGTAATACAGGGATCTATGGCTACACCTTC.

Details on this clonotype: A much bigger clone sits one base away, suggesting this may be a read error. The rearrangement links TRBV11-1 to TRBJ2-7; 7 bases match TRBD1. The DNA end is a closer match to TRBJ2-1, so the J assignment may be wrong. CDR1 is SGHAT and CDR2 is FQDESV in the germline V gene (reference sequence). This CDR3 comprises 13 residues. CDR3 nucleotides: TGTGCCAGCAGCCTCCGACAGGGCTACGAGCAGTTCTTC. It is translated as CASSLRQGYEQFF.

Ten or more counts support this clonotype. The J gene is TRBJ1-3, the V gene TRBV11-2, with a tentative D call TRBD1 (6 bases). CDR3 length: 15 amino acids. CDR1 and CDR2 (germline): SGHAT, FQNNGV. V was trimmed by 5 bases and J by 0 bases, leaving 11 bases between them. CDR3 nucleotides: TGTGCCAGCAGCCACACAGGGCACTCTGGAAACACCATATATTTT. Residues: CASSHTGHSGNTIYF.

This clonotype appeared many times. Here the CDR3 reads CSVQGALTNNSPLHF. In DNA, the CDR3 is TGCAGTGTTCAGGGGGCCCTCACAAATAATTCACCCCTCCACTTT. This chain connects TRBV20-1 to TRBJ1-6; 8 nucleotides match TRBD1. The CDR3 covers 15 residues. V was clipped by 7 bases and J by 5 bases; unmatched bases: 10. The germline CDR1 and CDR2 sequences are DFQATT and SNEGSKA (reference sequence).

A few counts support this clonotype. The chain links TRBV2 to TRBJ2-2, with 14 positions matching TRBD2. V dropped 6 bases and J dropped 5; count of bases not matched to a gene: 8. This CDR3 comprises 17 residues. In germline, CDR1 is SNHLY, CDR2 FYNNEI. The CDR3 DNA follows: TGTGCCAGCAGACTAAGACTAGCGGGAGGGCCGACCGGGGAGCTGTTTTTT. Translation gives CASRLRLAGGPTGELFF. The variable domain in full, with the rest retrieved from reference TRBV2 and TRBJ2-2, is EPEVTQTPSHQVTQMGQEVILRCVPISNHLYFYWYRQILGQKVEFLVSFYNNEISEKSEIFDDQFSVERPDGSNFTLKIRSTKLEDSAMYFCASRLRLAGGPTGELFFGEGSRLTVL.

This clonotype has a count of ten or more. V usage is TRBV5-6 and J usage is TRBJ1-1; no clear D. The V gene's germline CDR1 is SGHDT and CDR2 YYEEEE. Between the trimmed V and J ends, which lost 1 base and 7 bases, there was a span of 8 bases. The CDR3 is made up of 12 amino acids. DNA of the CDR3: TGTGCCAGCAGCTTGAGGGCCGTTGAAGCTTTCTTT. This encodes CASSLRAVEAFF.

The rearrangement links TRBV29-1 to TRBJ2-2; D perhaps matches TRBD1 (6 bases). Germline CDR1 SQVTM, CDR2 ANQGSEA. The CDR3 loop spans 14 amino acids. Trimming took 6 bases from V and 2 from J, leaving 13 bases between them. The CDR3 sequence: CSVRTVLNTGELFF. DNA for the CDR3: TGCAGCGTCAGGACAGTTCTAAACACCGGGGAGCTGTTTTTT.